This T cell receptor beta chain was captured in a study of T cell responses to AZD1222 COVID-19 vaccine. Produced via immunoSEQ multiplex PCR; TCRdb's table is partial and in-frame only. The table includes roughly 150,000 clones, 92% detected once. Per the germline V gene, CDR1 is SEHNR and CDR2 is FQNEAQ (reference sequence). V shed 6 bases and J shed 1 base, with 9 bases lying between them. This CDR3 has 13 amino acids. With regard to this clone: Additional DNA sequences in this sample encode the identical CDR3.

This TCR derives from an adult in good health. The chain couples TRBV7-9 to TRBJ1-1; D remains ambiguous. The sample was peripheral blood, taken on day 0 of AZD1222 vaccination. DNA for the CDR3: TGTGCCAGCAGTCCTCAGAAGAACACTGAAGCTTTCTTT. This gives the protein CASSPQKNTEAFF.